A selection of T cell receptor beta chains follows, all from one sample in a study of blood T cells in healthy people across ages. TCRdb analysed the 5' RACE reads with MiXCR anew, one entry per CDR3 protein. The table has 1.8 million or so distinct CDR3 sequences, around 40% seen once; the top ten hold more than 20%. Sequenced material: blood. The receptors originated from a human donor in good health. Each CDR3 is given with its conserved first and last residue. Fields, in order: CDR3 length, D gene, clone size, V gene, J gene, CDR3 DNA, CDR3 protein. A D gene is named only where the DNA matches it firmly. Expanded clones are given a class, and other clones once, few, many or no size at all.

13,NA,NA,TRBV6-1,TRBJ2-1,TGTGCCAGCACAGGGGATCGCTACAATGAGCAGTTCTTC,CASTGDRYNEQFF
15,TRBD1,NA,TRBV29-1,TRBJ2-1,TGCAGCGCCTTAACCAGGGACAGGGATATGAATGAGCAGTTCTTC,CSALTRDRDMNEQFF
13,NA,many,TRBV4-3,TRBJ2-7,TGCGCCAGCAGCCAATCCCGAAACTACGAGCAGTACTTC,CASSQSRNYEQYF
16,TRBD2,NA,TRBV4-1,TRBJ2-1,TGCGCCAGCAGCCAACCCCCAGCGGGGGAATACAATGAGCAGTTCTTC,CASSQPPAGEYNEQFF
11,NA,few,TRBV5-6,TRBJ2-7,TGTGCCAGTAGCTCGACGCGAGAGCAGTACTTC,CASSSTREQYF
13,TRBD2,NA,TRBV19,TRBJ2-3,TGTGCCAGTAGTAATAGCGGGCTGGATACGCAGTATTTT,CASSNSGLDTQYF
14,TRBD1,NA,TRBV6-1,TRBJ1-1,TGTGCCAGCCGGACAGGAGGCACAAACACTGAAGCTTTCTTT,CASRTGGTNTEAFF
14,NA,few,TRBV4-2,TRBJ2-5,TGTGCCAGCAGCCAAGATCTCTCAACGGAGACCCAGTACTTC,CASSQDLSTETQYF
14,NA,NA,TRBV7-2,TRBJ2-5,TGTGCCAGCAGCTTACAGGGGTCTTACAATGAGCAGTACTTC,CASSLQGSYNEQYF
14,NA,few,TRBV20-1,TRBJ2-7,TGCAGTGCTAGGGAGCGGACTGTCTCCTACGAGCAGTACTTC,CSARERTVSYEQYF
14,NA,NA,TRBV20-1,TRBJ2-7,TGCAGTGCTAGGGGTCGGGGGTTCACCTACGAGCAGTACTTC,CSARGRGFTYEQYF
19,TRBD1,NA,TRBV6-4,TRBJ2-6,TGTGCCAGCAGTGACTCCCGACAGGGGGTTTACCCTGGGGCCAACGTCCTGACTTTC,CASSDSRQGVYPGANVLTF
14,NA,NA,TRBV12-5,TRBJ2-3,TGTGCTAGTGGTCCCGGGGGCCCCGCAGATACGCAGTATTTT,CASGPGGPADTQYF
14,NA,NA,TRBV7-8,TRBJ2-3,TGTGCCAGCAGCTTAGTGATGGGGCTGGGGGAGCAGTATTTT,CASSLVMGLGEQYF
17,NA,NA,TRBV20-1,TRBJ1-5,TGCAGTGCTAGAGATAAAGCGGGGCAGGGGAGCAATCAGCCCCAGCATTTT,CSARDKAGQGSNQPQHF
13,NA,NA,TRBV6-5,TRBJ1-2,TGTGTCAGCAGTCAACAGGGTACGGACGGCTACACCTTC,CVSSQQGTDGYTF
15,NA,NA,TRBV7-9,TRBJ1-2,TGTGCCAGCAGCTTAGGGACAGATCCTAACTATGGCTACACCTTC,CASSLGTDPNYGYTF
14,NA,NA,TRBV7-3,TRBJ2-3,TGTGCCAGCAGCTTATACGGGGCAGGTGATACGCAGTATTTT,CASSLYGAGDTQYF
15,NA,NA,TRBV7-8,TRBJ2-5,TGTGCCAGCAGCTTATTAATTAGGGGTGCGGAGACCCAGTACTTC,CASSLLIRGAETQYF
16,NA,few,TRBV6-2/TRBV6-3,TRBJ2-1,TGTGCCAGCAGTCCTCGAACGGGGCCCGCCTACAATGAGCAGTTCTTC,CASSPRTGPAYNEQFF